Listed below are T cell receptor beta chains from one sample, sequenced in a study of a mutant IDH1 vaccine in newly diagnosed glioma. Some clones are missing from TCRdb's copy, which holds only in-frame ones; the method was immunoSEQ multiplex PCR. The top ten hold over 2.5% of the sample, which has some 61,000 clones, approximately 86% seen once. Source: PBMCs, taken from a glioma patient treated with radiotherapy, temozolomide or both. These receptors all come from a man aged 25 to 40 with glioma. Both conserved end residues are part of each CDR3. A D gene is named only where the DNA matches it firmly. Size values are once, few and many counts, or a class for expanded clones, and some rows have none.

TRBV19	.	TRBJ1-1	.	CASSTVDSRNTEAFF	TGTGCCAGTAGTACCGTAGACAGTAGAAACACTGAAGCTTTCTTT
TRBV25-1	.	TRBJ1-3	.	CASRTRGRDTIYF	TGTGCCAGCAGAACACGGGGCCGGGACACCATATATTTT
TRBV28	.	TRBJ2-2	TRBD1	CASGDRNTGELFF	TGTGCCAGTGGGGACAGGAACACCGGGGAGCTGTTTTTT
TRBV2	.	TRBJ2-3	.	CASSKVLSADTQYF	TGTGCCAGCAGTAAGGTTTTATCCGCAGATACGCAGTATTTT
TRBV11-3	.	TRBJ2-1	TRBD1	CASRVPNRGPPQFYNEQFF	TGTGCCAGCAGAGTTCCAAACAGGGGTCCACCACAATTCTACAATGAGCAGTTCTTC
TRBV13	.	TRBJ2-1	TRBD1	CASSWTGTSYNEQFF	TGTGCCAGCAGCTGGACAGGGACTTCCTACAATGAGCAGTTCTTC
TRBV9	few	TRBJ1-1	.	CASSVEGNTGAFF	TGTGCCAGCAGCGTAGAGGGGAACACGGGAGCTTTCTTT
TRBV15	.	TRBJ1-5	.	CATSKGGTMLKPQHF	TGTGCCACCAGCAAGGGCGGGACCATGCTAAAGCCCCAGCATTTT
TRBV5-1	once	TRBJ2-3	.	CASSLEQFTDTQYF	TGCGCCAGCAGCTTGGAGCAGTTCACAGATACGCAGTATTTT
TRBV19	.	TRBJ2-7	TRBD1	CASSTDRGTYEQYF	TGTGCCAGTAGTACTGACAGGGGAACCTACGAGCAGTACTTC
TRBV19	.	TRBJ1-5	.	CASSMVQGNQPQHF	TGTGCCAGTAGTATGGTACAGGGAAATCAGCCCCAGCATTTT
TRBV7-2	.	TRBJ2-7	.	CASSLGSGSSYEQYF	TGTGCCAGCAGCTTAGGATCTGGGAGCTCCTACGAGCAGTACTTC
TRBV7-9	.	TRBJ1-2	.	CASSLVYGNYGYTF	TGTGCCAGCAGCTTAGTTTACGGCAACTATGGCTACACCTTC
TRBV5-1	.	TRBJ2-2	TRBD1	CASSWGQGGTGELFF	TGCGCCAGCAGCTGGGGACAGGGCGGCACCGGGGAGCTGTTTTTT
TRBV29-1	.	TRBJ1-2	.	CSARGPYYGYTF	TGCAGCGCAAGGGGCCCTTACTATGGCTACACCTTC
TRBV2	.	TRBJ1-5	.	CASSMGGARSNQPQHF	TGTGCCAGCTCAATGGGGGGGGCGAGAAGCAATCAGCCCCAGCATTTT
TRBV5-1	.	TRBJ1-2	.	CASSFREGLDGYTF	TGCGCCAGCAGCTTTCGGGAAGGGTTGGATGGCTACACCTTC
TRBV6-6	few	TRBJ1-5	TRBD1	CASSPGQGRFQPQHF	TGTGCCAGCAGTCCCGGACAGGGGCGTTTTCAGCCCCAGCATTTT
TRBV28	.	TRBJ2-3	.	CASSLSGGSSTDTQYF	TGTGCCAGCAGTTTATCCGGGGGATCTAGCACAGATACGCAGTATTTT
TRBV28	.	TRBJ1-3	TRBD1	CASRALAGQGISGNTIYF	TGTGCCAGCAGAGCTTTGGCGGGACAGGGGATATCTGGAAACACCATATATTTT
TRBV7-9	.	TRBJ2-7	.	CASSARPGLSYEQYF	TGTGCCAGCAGCGCTAGGCCGGGGTTGTCCTACGAGCAGTACTTC
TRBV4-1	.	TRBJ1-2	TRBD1	CASSQVGQTRRYGYTF	TGCGCCAGCAGCCAAGTGGGACAGACTCGACGTTATGGCTACACCTTC
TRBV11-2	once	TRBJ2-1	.	CASSLRTILGQFF	TGTGCCAGCAGCTTGAGGACTATTCTTGGGCAGTTCTTC
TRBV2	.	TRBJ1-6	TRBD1	CASSETGDRASNSPLHF	TGTGCCAGCAGTGAGACGGGGGACAGGGCCTCTAATTCACCCCTCCACTTT
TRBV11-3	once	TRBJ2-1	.	CASSLDSDEQFF	TGTGCCAGCAGCTTAGATAGCGATGAGCAGTTCTTC
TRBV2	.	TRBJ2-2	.	CASSEEYTGELFF	TGTGCCAGCAGTGAAGAGTACACCGGGGAGCTGTTTTTT
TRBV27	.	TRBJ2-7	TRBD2	CASSTRSGGWSYEQYF	TGTGCCAGCAGCACCCGGAGCGGGGGGTGGTCCTACGAGCAGTACTTC
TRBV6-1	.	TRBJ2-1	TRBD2	CASSSLAGGFNEQFF	TGTGCCAGCAGTTCCCTAGCGGGGGGTTTTAATGAGCAGTTCTTC
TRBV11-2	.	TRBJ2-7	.	CASSQTQGSYEQYF	TGTGCCAGCAGCCAAACACAAGGCTCCTACGAGCAGTACTTC
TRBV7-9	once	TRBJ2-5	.	CASSSGVPKETQYF	TGTGCCAGCAGCTCGGGGGTACCAAAAGAGACCCAGTACTTC
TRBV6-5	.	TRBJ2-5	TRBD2	CASSGLAGGPETQYF	TGTGCCAGCAGTGGACTAGCGGGGGGGCCAGAGACCCAGTACTTC
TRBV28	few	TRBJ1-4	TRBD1	CASSLSLNPGQANEKLFF	TGTGCCAGCAGTTTGTCCCTTAACCCGGGACAGGCTAATGAAAAACTGTTTTTT
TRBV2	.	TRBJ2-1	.	CASIWRSSYNEQFF	TGTGCCAGCATATGGAGGAGCTCCTACAATGAGCAGTTCTTC
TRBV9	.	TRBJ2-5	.	CASGRGEQTQYF	TGTGCCAGCGGCAGGGGGGAACAGACCCAGTACTTC
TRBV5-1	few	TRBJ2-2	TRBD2	CASSSGLAGGPGTGELFF	TGCGCCAGCAGCTCCGGACTAGCGGGGGGGCCGGGCACCGGGGAGCTGTTTTTT
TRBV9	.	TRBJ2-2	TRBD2	CASGRSGVWTGELFF	TGTGCCAGCGGCAGGAGCGGGGTTTGGACCGGGGAGCTGTTTTTT
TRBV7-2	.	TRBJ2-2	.	CASSLGPGGLTGELFF	TGTGCCAGCAGCTTAGGGCCTGGGGGTTTGACCGGGGAGCTGTTTTTT
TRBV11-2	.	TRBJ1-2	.	CASSHELKGLGGYTF	TGTGCCAGCAGCCACGAATTGAAGGGGCTAGGTGGCTACACCTTC
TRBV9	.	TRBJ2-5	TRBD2	CASSLGYGGGHETQYF	TGTGCCAGCAGCCTCGGATACGGGGGGGGCCATGAGACCCAGTACTTC
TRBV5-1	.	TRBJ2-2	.	CASNGAPSGYNTGELFF	TGCGCCAGCAACGGGGCGCCCAGCGGGTACAACACCGGGGAGCTGTTTTTT
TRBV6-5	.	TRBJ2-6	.	CASSRVIRANVLTF	TGTGCCAGTTCCAGGGTAATAAGGGCCAACGTCCTGACTTTC
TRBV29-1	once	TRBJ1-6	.	CSVGEAFGSPLHF	TGCAGCGTGGGAGAGGCATTTGGTTCACCCCTCCACTTT
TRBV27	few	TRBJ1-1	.	CASNRGGLDGRVAFF	TGTGCCAGCAACCGTGGGGGGTTGGACGGGAGGGTAGCTTTCTTT
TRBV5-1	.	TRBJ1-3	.	CASSYDVRGNTIYF	TGCGCCAGCAGCTATGACGTTAGGGGAAACACCATATATTTT